One T cell receptor (beta chain) is described in this entry. Antigen specificity is unknown. Germline CDR1 reads SQVTM; CDR2 reads ANQGSEA. V shed 4 bases and J shed 2 bases, with 12 bases lying between them. This CDR3 comprises 14 residues. The entry originates in a study of OX40 agonist ivuxolimab in advanced cancers. Study background: Dosing consisted of intravenous ivuxolimab at 0.01 to 10 mg/kg every 2 weeks.

Sequencing used immunoSEQ multiplex PCR; TCRdb keeps in-frame clones, though not all of them. Found here are some 50,000 clones, about nine tenths of them singletons; the top ten hold over 50%. General study points: The study observed clonal expansion of CD4+ and CD8+ blood T cells by week 6 at 0.1 to 3.0 mg/kg. On average, CD8+ T cells showed a greater number of expanded clones than CD4+.

At baseline, cycle 4 day 1, and cycle 7 day 1, blood was sampled. The J gene is TRBJ2-1, the V gene TRBV29-1, with a tentative D call TRBD1 (6 bases). This specimen consisted of CD4+ or CD8+ T cells sorted from blood, obtained in a trial of the OX40 agonist ivuxolimab. This receptor was taken from an adult with an advanced solid tumor such as melanoma, head and neck, liver or kidney cancer. CDR3 DNA sequence: TGCAGCGTTGCCCGGCAGGGGACCTACAATGAGCAGTTCTTC. Translated, it gives CSVARQGTYNEQFF.